The rows below give T cell receptor beta chains drawn from one sample of a study of cytomegalovirus exposure and HLA in healthy donors. Sequenced by immunoSEQ multiplex PCR; TCRdb stores in-frame clones only, minus some. The repertoire holds a few hundred thousand clones, roughly four fifths seen once, with roughly 2% in the top ten. Sequencing was carried out using PBMCs. Every receptor here comes from a woman aged 40 to 49 in good health and CMV-seropositive. Each CDR3 is given with its conserved first and last residue. D genes are given only for firm matches. Part of the rows lack a size; the others show once, few, many or a class for expanded clones.

D gene	V gene	J gene	clone size	CDR3 DNA	CDR3 protein
TRBD1	TRBV11-2	TRBJ2-7	NA	TGTGCCAGCAGCTTTCAGGGGGCCTACGAGCAGTACTTC	CASSFQGAYEQYF
NA	TRBV15	TRBJ1-5	once	TGTGCCACCAGCAGAGACCCCCCAAAGCCCCAGCATTTT	CATSRDPPKPQHF
TRBD2	TRBV7-6	TRBJ2-7	NA	TGTGCCAGCAGCTTACTAGCGGGTAGCTCCTACGAGCAGTACTTC	CASSLLAGSSYEQYF
TRBD2	TRBV23-1	TRBJ2-2	NA	TGCGCCAGCAGTCAATCGCGCTTAAGGAGCGGGGGCGCGAACACCGGGGAGCTGTTTTTT	CASSQSRLRSGGANTGELFF
NA	TRBV28	TRBJ2-7	few	TGTGCCAGCAGTTTCCTCCAGGACAGCTCCTACGAGCAGTACTTC	CASSFLQDSSYEQYF
NA	TRBV21-1	TRBJ2-3	NA	TGTGCCAGCAGCCCCCAGCGGGGTAAGATTAAGGAGCTAGCGGTCCCCACAGATACGCAGTATTTT	CASSPQRGKIKELAVPTDTQYF
TRBD1	TRBV19	TRBJ1-4	NA	TGTGCCACTGCTTACAGGGGAACTAATGAAAAACTGTTTTTT	CATAYRGTNEKLFF
NA	TRBV6-5	TRBJ1-3	NA	TGTGCCAGCAGTTACGGGGGGAGTGGAAACACCATATATTTT	CASSYGGSGNTIYF
NA	TRBV28	TRBJ1-5	NA	TGTGCCAGCAGTTTAAACAGGGCAGCGAGCAATCAGCCCCAGCATTTT	CASSLNRAASNQPQHF
TRBD1	TRBV27	TRBJ2-3	NA	TGTGCCAGCAGTTTCCTCCCTGGAGGACAGGGAGATGGTACGCAGTATTTT	CASSFLPGGQGDGTQYF
NA	TRBV5-4	TRBJ2-1	NA	TGTGCCAGCAGCCCGAGCGGGCAAGCCTACAATGAGCAGTTCTTC	CASSPSGQAYNEQFF
NA	TRBV7-9	TRBJ2-3	NA	TGTGCCAGCAGCTCACAGACCCCGTGGGCAGATACGCAGTATTTT	CASSSQTPWADTQYF
TRBD2	TRBV5-6	TRBJ2-3	NA	TGTGCCAGCAGCTTCGGTCAGGTGTTGGCGGGAGTCGGCACAGATACGCAGTATTTT	CASSFGQVLAGVGTDTQYF
TRBD1	TRBV5-6	TRBJ1-3	NA	TGTGCCAGCAGCTTGCAGGGGGACTCTTCTGGAAACACCATATATTTT	CASSLQGDSSGNTIYF
TRBD1	TRBV6-1	TRBJ2-6	few	TGTGCCAGCAGTAGGGACAGGTTTGGGGCCAACGTCCTGACTTTC	CASSRDRFGANVLTF
NA	TRBV4-2	TRBJ1-1	few	TGTGCCAGCAGCCAAGATAGGGGATCCTCCATCAACACTGAAGCTTTCTTT	CASSQDRGSSINTEAFF
NA	TRBV27	TRBJ1-3	once	TGTGCCAGCAGGGGGAGCTCTGGAAACACCATATATTTT	CASRGSSGNTIYF
NA	TRBV9	TRBJ1-6	few	TGTGCCAGCAATACAGGGAATTCACCCCTCCACTTT	CASNTGNSPLHF
TRBD1	TRBV5-5	TRBJ1-1	once	TGTGCCAGCAGCCTGGGACAGGAGAACACTGAAGCTTTCTTT	CASSLGQENTEAFF
TRBD2	TRBV5-1	TRBJ2-3	NA	TGCGCCAGCAGCTTGGATGCGGGAGTCACAGATACGCAGTATTTT	CASSLDAGVTDTQYF
TRBD1	TRBV2	TRBJ1-6	few	TGTGCCAGCCTTGGGGGACAGGGATATTTACCCCTCCACTTT	CASLGGQGYLPLHF
TRBD2	TRBV7-9	TRBJ2-3	NA	TGTGCCAGCAGCTCAAGCCGGGGGGGATTTGGGGGCACAGATACGCAGTATTTT	CASSSSRGGFGGTDTQYF